These 13 T cell receptor beta chains share one sample of origin, sequenced in a study of patients and donors after allogeneic stem cell transplantation. TCRdb re-derived calls from the RT-PCR reads in MiXCR, one entry per CDR3 protein. In the table there are about 74,000 distinct CDR3 sequences, about a quarter of which are singletons. The sample comprised blood, either unsorted or a sorted T cell fraction (not recorded which). These receptor sequences come from a human donor who was either an allogeneic HSCT recipient or a stem cell or donor lymphocyte infusion donor (not recorded which). It is not recorded whose cells these are; they may come from a transplant donor.

This clonotype was detected a few times. The V call is TRBV12-3 or TRBV12-4, the J call TRBJ2-1; 7 bases are shared with TRBD2. Germline trimming cut 2 bases from V and 3 bases from J; bases unmatched to any gene: 7. CDR3 size: 16 residues. CDR3: CASSLPASGYYNEQFF. CDR3 nucleotide sequence: TGTGCCAGCAGTTTACCCGCTAGCGGATACTACAATGAGCAGTTCTTC.

A few counts support this clonotype. The chain joins TRBV30 to TRBJ1-4, with a weak D call TRBD1 (5 bases). Looked up from germline, CDR1 is GTSNPN and CDR2 is SVGIG (reference sequence). The germline V and J ends were trimmed by 2 bases and 4 bases, with 17 bases remaining between them. The CDR3 sequence is 16 residues long. CDR3 sequence: CAWSRDRTGVNEKLFF. The CDR3 DNA is TGTGCCTGGAGTAGGGATAGGACGGGGGTTAATGAAAAACTGTTTTTT.

The chain has TRBV2 and TRBJ2-1; no firm D call. With 3 bases removed from V and 0 bases from J, the gap between germline ends came to 6 bases. Per the germline V gene, CDR1 is SNHLY and CDR2 is FYNNEI. CDR3 size: 14 residues. The CDR3 is CASSERRSYNEQFF. CDR3 DNA: TGTGCCAGCAGTGAGCGGCGCTCCTACAATGAGCAGTTCTTC.

This clonotype was seen a few times. The V gene is TRBV7-9, the J gene TRBJ2-7; D remains ambiguous. With 5 bases removed from V and 0 bases from J, the gap between germline ends came to 8 bases. Per the germline V gene, CDR1 is SEHNR and CDR2 is FQNEAQ (reference sequence). The CDR3 covers 13 residues. CDR3: CASSPVLSYEQYF. In DNA form, the CDR3 reads TGTGCCAGCAGCCCGGTCCTCTCCTACGAGCAGTACTTC.

There are a few counts of this clonotype. The chain combines TRBV3-1 with TRBJ2-3; tentatively, D is TRBD2 (5 bases). The germline V and J ends were trimmed by 5 bases and 4 bases, with 10 bases remaining between them. Germline CDR1 reads LGHDT; CDR2 reads YNNKEL (reference sequence). This CDR3 has 13 residues. Written as DNA, the CDR3 is TGTGCCAGCAGCGGAGGTAGTGCAGATACGCAGTATTTT. This translates into CASSGGSADTQYF.

V is TRBV29-1 and J is TRBJ2-1; 11 bases match TRBD2. This CDR3 has 15 amino acids. From germline, CDR1 is SQVTM and CDR2 ANQGSEA. Trimming cost V 0 bases and J 9 bases; bases outside gene matches: 7. The DNA of the CDR3 is TGCAGCGTTGAAGACCCACTAGCGGGAGTTTTTGAGCAGTTCTTC. Its translation is CSVEDPLAGVFEQFF.

This chain uses TRBV10-3 with TRBJ1-6, with 7 positions matching TRBD1. Germline-derived CDR1 and CDR2 are ENHRY and SYGVKD. The CDR3 extends over 14 amino acids. V lost 2 bases to trimming and J lost 9 bases; unmatched junction nucleotides: 4. In nucleotides, the CDR3 is TGTGCCATCAGTGAGGTACAGGGGCCTTCACCCCTCCACTTT. It encodes CAISEVQGPSPLHF.

This clonotype was counted only a few times. The rearrangement joins TRBV4-1 to TRBJ1-5; D is undetermined. V was cut by 1 base and J by 6 bases, with 10 bases left in between. The CDR3 is 14 amino acids. The germline CDR1 and CDR2 sequences are MGHRA and YSYEKL. CDR3 in DNA: TGCGCCAGCAGCCAAGGGGGAGGCGGTCAGCCCCAGCATTTT. This codes for CASSQGGGGQPQHF.

The CDR3 DNA sequence: TGTGCCAGCAGCCCCGTGTCGGGACTAGATACGCAGTATTTT. Translation gives CASSPVSGLDTQYF. The chain uses TRBV7-2 and TRBJ2-3, with D possibly matching TRBD2 (6 bases). CDR3 length equals 14 residues. CDR1 is SGHTA and CDR2 is FQGNSA in the germline V gene. The ends were cut back, 5 bases at V and 5 bases at J, with 14 bases in the middle.

The rearrangement links TRBV7-9 to TRBJ2-7, with TRBD1 identical over 8 bases. Germline loops: CDR1 SEHNR, CDR2 FQNEAQ (reference sequence). V was clipped by 6 bases and J by 7 bases; unmatched bases: 11. There are 14 residues in the CDR3. The CDR3 DNA sequence: TGTGCCAGCAGGGCTAGGACAGGGCCTAATGAGCAGTACTTC. Translated: CASRARTGPNEQYF.

This clonotype was seen a handful of times. V usage is TRBV6-1 and J usage is TRBJ1-5; D unresolved. Between the trimmed V and J ends, which lost 3 bases and 5 bases, there was a span of 14 bases. The germline V gene encodes CDR1 MNHNS and CDR2 SASEGT. CDR3 size: 15 residues. The CDR3 region has the DNA TGTGCCAGCAGTGATACGGGGAGTACGGATCAGCCCCAGCATTTT. The encoded protein is CASSDTGSTDQPQHF.

This clonotype was counted ten times or more. J is TRBJ2-6 and V is TRBV5-1; D not certain. V lost 4 bases and J 4 bases, leaving 15 bases between the germline ends. The CDR3 is 16 residues long. Per the germline V gene, CDR1 is SGHRS and CDR2 is YFSETQ. The CDR3 is CASSTDLGIGANVLTF. CDR3 nucleotides: TGCGCCAGCAGCACAGATTTAGGAATAGGGGCCAACGTCCTGACTTTC. Full variable domain (rest looked up from reference TRBV5-1 and TRBJ2-6): KAGVTQTPRYLIKTRGQQVTLSCSPISGHRSVSWYQQTPGQGLQFLFEYFSETQRNKGNFPGRFSGRQFSNSRSEMNVSTLELGDSALYLCASSTDLGIGANVLTFGAGSRLTVL.

This chain links TRBV4-2 with TRBJ1-2; 7 positions match TRBD1. From germline, CDR1 is LGHNA and CDR2 YNFKEQ. The J segment lost 7 bases and the V segment lost 0 bases, leaving 11 bases of the junction unmatched. CDR3 length: 16 residues. CDR3 amino acids: CASSQDPRQGFIGYTF. CDR3 nucleotide sequence: TGTGCCAGCAGCCAAGATCCTAGACAGGGATTTATTGGCTACACCTTC.